Listed here are 10 T cell receptor beta chains from one sample, sequenced in a study of blood T cells in healthy people across ages. Primers used in a second PCR of about 6 to 11 cycles were a sample-barcoded 5' primer and a J-beta primer mix. From the 5' RACE reads, TCRdb called clonotypes with MiXCR, one entry per CDR3 protein. The top ten hold about 20% of the sample, which has just under 750,000 distinct CDR3 sequences, about a fifth seen once. Sequencing used blood. The receptor set was obtained from an older man in good health.

The rearrangement links TRBV7-9 to TRBJ2-3, with 9 bases identical to TRBD2. Germline lookup yields CDR1 SEHNR and CDR2 FQNEAQ (reference sequence). This CDR3 has 18 amino acids. V lost 1 base to trimming and J lost 1 base; unmatched junction nucleotides: 9. The CDR3 DNA is TGTGCCAGCAGCTTAGAAGGACTAGCGATGAGTGGCACAGATACGCAGTATTTT. Protein: CASSLEGLAMSGTDTQYF.

This clonotype was seen once. The chain is built from TRBV6-2 or TRBV6-3 and TRBJ1-2; D ambiguous. This CDR3 is built from 14 residues. V was shortened by 8 bases and J by 1 base, with 14 bases between the two germline ends. CDR1 MNHEY and CDR2 SVGEGT come from the germline V gene. This CDR3 is CASRPIGINYGYTF. CDR3 bases: TGTGCCAGCCGACCCATCGGAATTAACTATGGCTACACCTTC.

This rearrangement joins TRBV20-1 to TRBJ1-1, with D unclear. Germline CDR1 DFQATT, CDR2 SNEGSKA (reference sequence). With 3 bases removed from V and 2 bases from J, the gap between germline ends came to 10 bases. The CDR3 has 13 residues. Here the CDR3 DNA reads TGCAGTGCTAGGGTGAGCAGAAACACTGAAGCTTTCTTT. This translates into CSARVSRNTEAFF.

This rearrangement joins TRBV15 to TRBJ2-7, with D unclear. This CDR3 comprises 14 residues. Germline lookup yields CDR1 LNHNV and CDR2 YYDKDF (reference sequence). V lost 1 base and J lost 0, with 7 bases in between. CDR3 DNA: TGTGCCACCAGCAGAGTTTTGAGCTCCTACGAGCAGTACTTC. Amino acids: CATSRVLSSYEQYF.

This clonotype was seen a handful of times. The rearrangement links TRBV28 to TRBJ2-7; 7 bases are a match to TRBD2. The CDR3 has 15 residues. CDR1 and CDR2 (germline): MDHEN, SYDVKM. Unmatched junction bases numbered 13, after V lost 9 bases and J lost 2 bases. CDR3 region: CASNTGGFPPYEQYF. The CDR3 coding sequence is TGTGCCAGTAATACGGGGGGATTTCCACCCTACGAGCAGTACTTC.

This clonotype was counted a few times. CDR3 loop: CASSRTSGRATSYNEQFF. CDR3 nucleotide sequence: TGTGCCAGCTCGCGGACTAGCGGGAGGGCTACCTCCTACAATGAGCAGTTCTTC. The chain carries TRBV18 and TRBJ2-1, with 15 bases matching TRBD2. CDR1 and CDR2 (germline): KGHSH, LQKENI. V lost 6 bases, J lost 0 bases, and 6 bases stayed unmatched. The CDR3 is 18 residues long. The variable domain in full, completed from reference TRBV18 and TRBJ2-1, reads NAGVMQNPRHLVRRRGQEARLRCSPMKGHSHVYWYRQLPEEGLKFMVYLQKENIIDESGMPKERFSAEFPKEGPSILRIQQVVRGDSAAYFCASSRTSGRATSYNEQFFGPGTRLTVL.

In this sample, this clonotype turned up once. V is TRBV10-3 and J is TRBJ1-2, with D unresolved. CDR3 length equals 13 residues. The germline gives CDR1 ENHRY, CDR2 SYGVKD. Trimming took off 4 bases at V and 4 bases at J, with 10 bases between the two ends. The CDR3 DNA is TGTGCCATCAGTGGATATCAGAGCTATGGCTACACCTTC. This encodes CAISGYQSYGYTF.

The chain combines TRBV5-1 with TRBJ2-2; D call uncertain. Germline V gives CDR1 SGHRS, CDR2 YFSETQ. Trimming left V 5 bases short and J 5 bases short, with 10 bases between. The CDR3 runs to 13 residues. CDR3 region: CASRRLGTGELFF. The CDR3 DNA reads TGCGCCAGCAGGCGACTGGGGACCGGGGAGCTGTTTTTT.

J is TRBJ2-1 and V is TRBV25-1; no definite D call. The germline CDR1 and CDR2 sequences are MGHDK and SYGVNS. Trimming shortened V by 4 bases and J by 10 bases, and 8 bases separated the two germline ends. This CDR3 has 11 residues. The CDR3, as DNA: TGTGCCAGCAGTGGCCCTCGGGAGCAGTTCTTC. It yields the protein CASSGPREQFF.

This chain uses TRBV5-1 with TRBJ2-2; D is unresolved. Trimming took 0 bases from V and 7 from J, leaving 13 bases between them. The CDR3 spans 15 residues. CDR1 is SGHRS and CDR2 is YFSETQ in the germline V gene. This CDR3 reads CASSLARDRFGELFF. The CDR3 bases are TGCGCCAGCAGCTTGGCTAGGGATCGTTTCGGGGAGCTGTTTTTT.